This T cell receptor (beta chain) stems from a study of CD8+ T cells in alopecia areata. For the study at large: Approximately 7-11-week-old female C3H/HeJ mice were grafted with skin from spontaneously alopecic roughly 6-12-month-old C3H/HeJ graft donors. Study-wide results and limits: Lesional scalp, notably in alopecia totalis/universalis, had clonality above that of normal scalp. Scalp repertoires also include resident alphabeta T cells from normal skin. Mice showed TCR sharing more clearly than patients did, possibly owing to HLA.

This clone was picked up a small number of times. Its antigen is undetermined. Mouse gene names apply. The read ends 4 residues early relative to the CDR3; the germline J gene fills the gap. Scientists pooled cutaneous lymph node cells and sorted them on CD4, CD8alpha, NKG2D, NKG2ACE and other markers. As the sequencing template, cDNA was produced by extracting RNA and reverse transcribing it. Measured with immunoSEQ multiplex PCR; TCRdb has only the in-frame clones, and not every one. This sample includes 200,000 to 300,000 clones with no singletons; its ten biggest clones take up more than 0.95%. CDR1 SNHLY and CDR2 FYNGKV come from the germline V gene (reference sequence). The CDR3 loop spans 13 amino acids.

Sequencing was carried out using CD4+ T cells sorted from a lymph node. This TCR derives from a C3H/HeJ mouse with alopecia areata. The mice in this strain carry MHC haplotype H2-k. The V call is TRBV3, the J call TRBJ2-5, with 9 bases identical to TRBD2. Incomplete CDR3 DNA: TGTGTGGCTGGGGGGGTTAACCAAGAC. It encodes CVAGGVNQD. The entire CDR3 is CVAGGVNQDTQYF.